Here is one T cell receptor beta chain with its context. Its cognate antigen is unknown. The junction departs from the called germline gene at one end, perhaps through a read error. After constant-region reverse-primer amplification, full-length variable regions underwent semi-nested PCR with Nested Universal Primer A. TCRdb fed the 5' RACE reads into MiXCR, producing one record per CDR3 protein. The sample lists about 54,000 distinct CDR3 sequences, 17% occurring once. The CDR3 is 15 amino acids. The germline gives CDR1 SGHTA, CDR2 FQGTGA. Naive CD4+ T cells were purified with Tregs depleted by CD25. General observations from the study: Tumor memory CD4+ T cell TCR gene usage was found to cluster with blood and lymph node memory CD4+ cells and with lymph node naive CD4+ cells. Larger-cohort validation covered only one TCR beta V-J rearrangement.

This sequence was found in a female donor with breast cancer. Input material: naive CD4+ T cells sorted from blood. Subset: naive CD4+ T cells, CD4+CD45RA+CD25-. The chain joins TRBV7-3 to TRBJ2-3, with D tentatively TRBD1 (6 bases). CDR3 DNA: TGTGCCAGCAGCTTAACTACCCGGGACACAAATACGCAGTATTTT. Translated, it gives CASSLTTRDTNTQYF.